The rows below give T cell receptor beta chains drawn from one sample of a study of blood T cell repertoires in COVID-19. Profiling relied on immunoSEQ multiplex PCR, and the TCRdb table lists in-frame clones only, not all of them. The sample has around 75,000 clones; about 88% are singletons. The sequencing input was peripheral blood. The receptors shown here come from a man in his 70s with active COVID-19. CDR3s include the opening cysteine and the closing phenylalanine or tryptophan. A D gene is named only where the DNA matches it firmly. Clone sizes are given selectively: once, few, many, or a class where the clone is expanded.

size: .; J: TRBJ1-2; D: TRBD1; V: TRBV7-2; DNA: TGTGCCAGCAGCTTAGCCCCGGGACAGGCTATCTATGGCTACACCTTC; CDR3: CASSLAPGQAIYGYTF
size: .; J: TRBJ1-4; D: .; V: TRBV6-5; DNA: TGTGCCACCAGAAGGGGGAAACCAACTAATGAAAAACTGTTTTTT; CDR3: CATRRGKPTNEKLFF
size: .; J: TRBJ2-1; D: .; V: TRBV7-3; DNA: TGTGCCAGCAGCCCCCCGACCGGGGAGCAGTTCTTC; CDR3: CASSPPTGEQFF
size: .; J: TRBJ1-6; D: .; V: TRBV19; DNA: TGTGCCAGTAGTGGAACCCGGGACGGGGGTTCACCCCTCCACTTT; CDR3: CASSGTRDGGSPLHF
size: .; J: TRBJ1-4; D: .; V: TRBV28; DNA: TGTGCCAGCAGTCCCCAAGGGGGAAATAATGAAAAACTGTTTTTT; CDR3: CASSPQGGNNEKLFF
size: .; J: TRBJ2-1; D: .; V: TRBV7-2; DNA: TGTGCCAGCAGCCCCAACCCCGGGACTTCTGAGCAGTTCTTC; CDR3: CASSPNPGTSEQFF
size: .; J: TRBJ2-7; D: TRBD1; V: TRBV6-6; DNA: TGTGCCAGCACTACCCGACAGGGGGGGGACTACGAGCAGTACTTC; CDR3: CASTTRQGGDYEQYF
size: .; J: TRBJ2-6; D: TRBD1; V: TRBV5-1; DNA: TGCGCCAGCAGCTCCGGGACAGGGGCTGGGGCCAACGTCCTGACTTTC; CDR3: CASSSGTGAGANVLTF
size: once; J: TRBJ2-7; D: TRBD2; V: TRBV24-1; DNA: TGTGCCACCAGTGATTCCGACGGGACTAGCGCCTCCTACGAGCAGTACTTC; CDR3: CATSDSDGTSASYEQYF
size: .; J: TRBJ2-4; D: TRBD1; V: TRBV11-2; DNA: TGTGCCAGCAGCGACCCAGGGGGCCTGGCCAAAAACATTCAGTACTTC; CDR3: CASSDPGGLAKNIQYF
size: .; J: TRBJ2-2; D: TRBD1; V: TRBV12-5; DNA: TGTGCTAGTGGTCGACGGACAGGGGGCTTTGGGGTTGCCGGGGAGCTGTTTTTT; CDR3: CASGRRTGGFGVAGELFF
size: .; J: TRBJ2-1; D: TRBD1; V: TRBV18; DNA: TGTGCCAGCTCACCCCCGGACAGGTTCAATGAGCAGTTCTTC; CDR3: CASSPPDRFNEQFF
size: few; J: TRBJ2-3; D: TRBD2; V: TRBV5-4; DNA: TGTGCCAGCACCTTAGCGGGAGGGGGGGTAGATACGCAGTATTTT; CDR3: CASTLAGGGVDTQYF
size: .; J: TRBJ2-5; D: TRBD2; V: TRBV4-3; DNA: TGCGCCAGCAGCCAAGATTGGGGCGGCGGGAGGGAGACCCAGTACTTC; CDR3: CASSQDWGGGRETQYF
size: .; J: TRBJ2-5; D: TRBD2; V: TRBV7-3; DNA: TGTGCCAGCAGCTACGGGACTAGCGGGAGGGCCCAAGAGACCCAGTACTTC; CDR3: CASSYGTSGRAQETQYF
size: .; J: TRBJ1-4; D: TRBD1; V: TRBV3-1/TRBV3-2; DNA: TGTGCCAGCAGCCAAACAGGGACAGGGCGTGAAAAACTGTTTTTT; CDR3: CASSQTGTGREKLFF
size: .; J: TRBJ2-6; D: .; V: TRBV19; DNA: TGTGCCAGTAGTCCCAGGGGAGGGGCAACCTCTGGGGCCAACGTCCTGACTTTC; CDR3: CASSPRGGATSGANVLTF
size: .; J: TRBJ2-7; D: .; V: TRBV5-6; DNA: TGTGCCAGCAGCTTGGCCCCGACAGCAACCTACGAGCAGTACTTC; CDR3: CASSLAPTATYEQYF
size: .; J: TRBJ2-2; D: TRBD1; V: TRBV7-9; DNA: TGTGCCAGCAGCCGGACAGGGGGTTGGGGCCGGGGCGGCACCGGGGAGCTGTTTTTT; CDR3: CASSRTGGWGRGGTGELFF
size: .; J: TRBJ2-2; D: TRBD1; V: TRBV5-4; DNA: TGTGCCAGCAGCAGACCGGGACAGGGAAGGGGCGGGGAGCTGTTTTTT; CDR3: CASSRPGQGRGGELFF
size: .; J: TRBJ2-2; D: TRBD1; V: TRBV10-3; DNA: TGTGCCATCAGCGCCGGGACAGAGAACACCGGGGAGCTGTTTTTT; CDR3: CAISAGTENTGELFF
size: .; J: TRBJ1-2; D: .; V: TRBV6-5; DNA: TGTGCCAGCAGTTACTCGGCAGGGGCCCTGAGGGGCTACACCTTC; CDR3: CASSYSAGALRGYTF
size: .; J: TRBJ2-1; D: TRBD2; V: TRBV4-1; DNA: TGCGCCAGCAGTCTCCTGGGGCGGGAGGGCCCCTACAATGAGCAGTTCTTC; CDR3: CASSLLGREGPYNEQFF
size: .; J: TRBJ2-3; D: .; V: TRBV2; DNA: TGTGCCAGCAGTGCCGACAGGACCACTAGGGGTACGCAGTATTTT; CDR3: CASSADRTTRGTQYF
size: .; J: TRBJ2-2; D: TRBD2; V: TRBV5-1; DNA: TGCGCCAGCAGCTTGCCCGGGACTAGCTCCGTCACCGGGGAGCTGTTTTTT; CDR3: CASSLPGTSSVTGELFF
size: .; J: TRBJ1-2; D: .; V: TRBV5-6; DNA: TGTGCCAGCAGCTTGCCCCCTTTGGGGGGACGTGGCTACACCTTC; CDR3: CASSLPPLGGRGYTF
size: .; J: TRBJ2-5; D: TRBD2; V: TRBV11-3; DNA: TGTGCCAGCAGCCCGGGACTAGCGGGAGATGAGACCCAGTACTTC; CDR3: CASSPGLAGDETQYF
size: .; J: TRBJ2-7; D: .; V: TRBV3-1/TRBV3-2; DNA: TGTGCCAGCAGCTCGCGACAGGGGAGGGGCTCCTACGAGCAGTACTTC; CDR3: CASSSRQGRGSYEQYF
size: .; J: TRBJ2-1; D: TRBD2; V: TRBV5-4; DNA: TGTGCCAGCAGAACACCCGGGACTAGCGATAACAATGAGCAGTTCTTC; CDR3: CASRTPGTSDNNEQFF
size: .; J: TRBJ2-7; D: .; V: TRBV7-9; DNA: TGTGCCAGCAGCCCGGGGCGGGGCGGGAAATACGAGCAGTACTTC; CDR3: CASSPGRGGKYEQYF
size: .; J: TRBJ2-7; D: .; V: TRBV3-1/TRBV3-2; DNA: TGTGCCAGCAGCCAAGGACGGGGGCAGTACTTC; CDR3: CASSQGRGQYF
size: .; J: TRBJ1-4; D: .; V: TRBV19; DNA: TGTGCCAGTAGTACACCCCCGACGGGGAGGGAAAAACTGTTTTTT; CDR3: CASSTPPTGREKLFF
size: .; J: TRBJ1-1; D: .; V: TRBV15; DNA: TGTGCCACCAGCAGGGCCGAGGGCACTGAAGCTTTCTTT; CDR3: CATSRAEGTEAFF
size: few; J: TRBJ1-1; D: .; V: TRBV21-1; DNA: TGTGCCAGCAGCAAAATAACCGGGACAGAAGCTTTCTTT; CDR3: CASSKITGTEAFF